The text below deals with one TCR beta chain. These data belong to a study of cytomegalovirus exposure and HLA in healthy donors. In the PCR, 60 Vbeta and 13 Jbeta primers were used. Clones were read by immunoSEQ multiplex PCR, and TCRdb kept only the in-frame ones, dropping some. There are around 200,000 clones in the sample; roughly 80% occur only once, and about 1.6% lies in the top ten. Losses at the gene ends were 2 bases for V and 2 bases for J; bases not matched to a gene: 2. The CDR3 is made up of 16 amino acids. Germline V gene data show CDR1 as SGHNT and CDR2 as YYREEE (reference sequence). This chain joins TRBV5-4 and TRBJ2-3; TRBD2 matches 13 bases. The sample taken for sequencing was PBMCs. This TCR was recovered from a man aged 50 to 60 in good health and CMV-seronegative. CDR3 protein: CASSFTSGRATDTQYF. In nucleotides, the CDR3 is TGTGCCAGCAGCTTTACTAGCGGGAGGGCCACAGATACGCAGTATTTT.